This T cell receptor (beta chain) was identified in a study of human T cells and chemical hapten exposure. Each cDNA molecule in the library carried unique molecular identifiers. Each CDR3 protein gets one entry after TCRdb re-called the RACE reads with MiXCR. Here the sample spans approximately 81,000 distinct CDR3 sequences, over 6.5% being singletons. Germline CDR1 SGHNT, CDR2 YYREEE (reference sequence). This CDR3 region has 14 residues. V lost 7 bases and J 1 base, leaving 13 bases between the germline ends. Time point of the sample: healthy volunteer bleed at 6 weeks. Researchers extracted total RNA from unfractionated whole blood. In this sample, this clonotype turned up once.

The clonotype originates from a male donor in good health. Some clones in this sample may be carry-over from other donors' samples. The source material was whole blood. V usage is TRBV5-4 and J usage is TRBJ2-3, with D unresolved. CDR3 loop: CASGSSSRTDTQYF. The DNA for the CDR3 is TGTGCCAGCGGCTCAAGCTCCCGCACAGATACGCAGTATTTT.